This TCR beta chain was identified during a study of beta chain features in type 1 diabetes. Study results and caveats: Type 1 diabetes patients showed a moderate but significant shortening of TCRB CDR3s in all four CD4+ subsets.

A heparinised blood draw that averaged about 100 mL was obtained once from each donor. The investigators reverse transcribed all of the isolated RNA, so they sequenced expressed TCRB transcripts. Sequencing was performed with immunoSEQ multiplex PCR; in TCRdb, only in-frame clones are kept and a portion is missing. The sample contains 600,000 to 700,000 clones, over 10% of which appear only once. V lost 4 bases and J lost 7; bases outside the gene matches: 6. This CDR3 has 14 amino acids. Per germline, CDR1 ENHRY and CDR2 SYGVKD. Only a few counts were recorded for this clone. The target antigen is unknown.

The genes are TRBV10-3 and TRBJ2-1; 8 nucleotides agree with TRBD1. The sequence was collected from a man aged 18 to 29 with type 1 diabetes. Input material: naive CD4+ T cells from blood. The CDR3 DNA sequence: TGTGCCATCAGTGCCCGACAGGGGCGGAATGAGCAGTTCTTC. The encoded protein is CAISARQGRNEQFF.